Sequencing of this T cell receptor beta chain was carried out in a study of T cells in women clearing cervical HPV infection. Study-level background: HLA type could not be excluded as a confounder. Findings and caveats of the study: Unknown T-cell numbers per sample may underlie the richness differences.

V was pared by 3 bases and J by 2 bases, with 8 bases of the junction left unmatched. Germline V lookup: CDR1 SGHRS, CDR2 YFSETQ. The CDR3 is 19 residues long. Genomic DNA, averaging around 1,200 ng per sample, yielded TCR beta CDR3 via immunoSEQ. Measured with immunoSEQ multiplex PCR; TCRdb has only the in-frame clones, and not every one. Its table records 45,000 to 50,000 clones. A word on this clone: The antigen is undetermined. The read gets to within 3 residues of the CDR3 end, and the germline J gene fills in the rest.

This chain connects TRBV5-1 to TRBJ2-1, with 16 bases identical to TRBD2. The sequenced sample was blood buffy coat. The sequence was collected from a woman between 18 and 69 years old with a cervical HPV16 infection that either progressed to CIN3+ or cleared (not recorded which). CDR3 in amino acids: CASSSGTSGRAGTYNEQFF. The sequenced part of the CDR3 DNA is TGCGCCAGCAGCTCCGGGACTAGCGGGAGGGCGGGGACCTACAATGAG.